This T cell receptor (beta chain) was recovered during a study of CD8 T cells in ankylosing spondylitis. General observations from the study: With a CD8+ phenotype, disease-linked clones were relatively rare in peripheral blood. Made up of about eight highly homologous variants, a TCR beta motif appeared characteristic of ankylosing spondylitis blood. In synovial fluid and blood from reactive arthritis, some motif variants were previously reported.

This clonotype was recorded a few times. The target antigen is unknown. The germline V gene encodes CDR1 SGHTA and CDR2 FQGTGA. J gave up 4 bases and V 4 bases, and 8 bases lay outside the gene matches. This CDR3 is 17 amino acids long. Researchers built TCR beta libraries using quantitative 5'-RACE with molecular barcodes. TCRdb reprocessed the 5' RACE reads via MiXCR and lists one record per CDR3 protein. The data contain a few hundred thousand distinct CDR3 sequences, over 9.5% of them singletons. This TCR was recovered from a male donor with ankylosing spondylitis or in good health (not recorded which). This chain joins TRBV7-3 and TRBJ2-6, with 9 bases aligning to TRBD1. Sequencing used blood, either unsorted or a sorted T cell fraction (not recorded which). CDR3 region: CASSSGQGLLGANVLTF. CDR3 coding DNA: TGTGCCAGCAGCTCGGGACAGGGTCTTTTGGGGGCCAACGTCCTGACTTTC.